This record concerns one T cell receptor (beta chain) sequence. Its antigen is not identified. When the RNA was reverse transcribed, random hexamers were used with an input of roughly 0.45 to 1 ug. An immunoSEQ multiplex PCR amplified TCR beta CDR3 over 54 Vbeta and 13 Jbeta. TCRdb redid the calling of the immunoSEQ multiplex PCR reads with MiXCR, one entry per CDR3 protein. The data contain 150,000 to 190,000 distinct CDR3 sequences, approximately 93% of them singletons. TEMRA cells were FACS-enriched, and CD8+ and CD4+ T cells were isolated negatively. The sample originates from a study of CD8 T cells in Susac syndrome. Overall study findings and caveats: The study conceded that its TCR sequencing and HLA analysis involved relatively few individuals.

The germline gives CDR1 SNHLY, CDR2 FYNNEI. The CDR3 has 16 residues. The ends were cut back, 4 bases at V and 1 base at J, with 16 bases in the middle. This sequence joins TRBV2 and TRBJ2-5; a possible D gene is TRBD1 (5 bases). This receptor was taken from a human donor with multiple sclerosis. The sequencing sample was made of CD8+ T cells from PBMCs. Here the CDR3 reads CASSGARQPSQETQYF. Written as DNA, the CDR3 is TGTGCCAGCAGTGGGGCCAGACAGCCTTCCCAAGAGACCCAGTACTTC.